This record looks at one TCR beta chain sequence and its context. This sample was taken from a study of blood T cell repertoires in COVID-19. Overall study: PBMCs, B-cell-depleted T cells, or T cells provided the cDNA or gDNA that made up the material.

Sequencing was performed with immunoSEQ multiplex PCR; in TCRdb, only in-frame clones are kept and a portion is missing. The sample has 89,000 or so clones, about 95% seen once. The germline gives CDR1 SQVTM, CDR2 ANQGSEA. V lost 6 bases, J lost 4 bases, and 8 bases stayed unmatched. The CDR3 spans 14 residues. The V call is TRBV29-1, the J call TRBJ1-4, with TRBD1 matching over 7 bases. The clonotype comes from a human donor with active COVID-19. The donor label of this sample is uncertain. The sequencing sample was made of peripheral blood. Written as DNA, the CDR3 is TGCAGCGTGGGGGCTCGGGACAGTAATGAAAAACTGTTTTTT. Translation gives CSVGARDSNEKLFF.